This TCR beta chain was sequenced for a study of early T cells in non-severe SARS-CoV-2 infection. Unique molecular identifiers tagged individual cDNA molecules. Each CDR3 protein is one row after TCRdb ran MiXCR on the 5' RACE reads. The sample records tens of thousands of distinct CDR3 sequences, 4.5% to 7.5% being singletons. This CDR3 has 14 amino acids. The germline gives CDR1 SEHNR, CDR2 FQNEAQ (reference sequence). With V trimmed by 6 bases and J by 7 bases, 4 bases remained unmatched. Many counts were recorded for this clonotype. This receptor was identified in an adult who was a healthcare worker with PCR-confirmed SARS-CoV-2 infection or an uninfected control (not recorded which). Sequenced sample: whole blood. The chain joins TRBV7-9 to TRBJ1-4; the match to TRBD1 covers 11 bases. CDR3 sequence: CASSSGTGGEKLFF. The CDR3 DNA sequence: TGTGCCAGCAGTTCCGGGACAGGGGGTGAAAAACTGTTTTTT.